Sequencing of this T cell receptor (beta chain) was carried out in a study of cytomegalovirus exposure and HLA in healthy donors. The CDR3 spans 15 residues. Trimming pared 4 bases from V and 8 bases from J, leaving 19 bases between. Germline assignment: CDR1 SGHDN and CDR2 FVKESK. This clone was observed a handful of times. Researchers ran the PCR with 60 Vbeta and 13 Jbeta primers. Produced via immunoSEQ multiplex PCR; TCRdb's table is partial and in-frame only. Of 110,000 or so clones listed, roughly 80% were seen once; the top ten hold about 5%. This sequence joins TRBV14 and TRBJ2-3; a weak D match, TRBD2 (6 bases). This clonotype was sampled from a man aged 45-65 years in good health and CMV-seropositive. The specimen was PBMCs. The CDR3 DNA reads TGTGCCAGCAGCCCTGGTACTAGCAGAAAGGGTACGCAGTATTTT. It translates to CASSPGTSRKGTQYF. Complete variable domain (other parts from reference TRBV14 and TRBJ2-3): EAGVTQFPSHSVIEKGQTVTLRCDPISGHDNLYWYRRVMGKEIKFLLHFVKESKQDESGMPNNRFLAERTGGTYSTLKVQPAELEDSGVYFCASSPGTSRKGTQYFGPGTRLTVL.